One and the same sample provided the 21 T cell receptor beta chains below, sequenced in a study of blood T cell repertoires in COVID-19. Produced via immunoSEQ multiplex PCR; TCRdb's table is partial and in-frame only. The sample lists over 110,000 clones, approximately 88% occurring once. Sequenced: peripheral blood. The source of these receptors is a woman aged 45 to 65 with acute or convalescent COVID-19.

This clone was observed once. The V gene is TRBV29-1, the J gene TRBJ2-7; 7 nucleotides line up with TRBD2. This CDR3 has 12 residues. The V gene's germline CDR1 is SQVTM and CDR2 ANQGSEA. J lost 6 bases, V lost 7 bases, and 9 bases had no gene match. The CDR3 reads CSAPDQRGEQYF. DNA for the CDR3: TGCAGCGCCCCGGACCAGCGGGGCGAGCAGTACTTC.

The genes are TRBV28 and TRBJ1-1; 10 bases fit TRBD1. The V segment lost 5 bases and the J segment 5 bases; nucleotides outside the gene matches: 11. The CDR3 contains 16 residues. In germline, CDR1 is MDHEN, CDR2 SYDVKM. The CDR3 DNA is TGTGCCAGCAGTCAAACCAAGGGGACAGGGGTTACTGAAGCTTTCTTT. This encodes CASSQTKGTGVTEAFF.

The chain recombines TRBV4-1 with TRBJ2-7; TRBD1 matches at 7 bases. The CDR3 runs 16 residues. J gave up 2 bases and V 0 bases, and 7 bases lay outside the gene matches. CDR1 is MGHRA, CDR2 YSYEKL, per germline. The DNA of the CDR3 is TGCGCCAGCAGCCAAGAGGGAGCAGGGACAGCCTACGAGCAGTACTTC. The encoded protein is CASSQEGAGTAYEQYF.

This clone was counted once. The chain recombines TRBV11-2 with TRBJ1-1; D not certain. This CDR3 spans 14 amino acids. The V gene's germline CDR1 is SGHAT and CDR2 FQNNGV. V was trimmed by 2 bases and J by 5 bases, leaving 12 bases between them. In nucleotides, the CDR3 is TGTGCCAGCAGCTTACGAGGGTTAGAGACTGAAGCTTTCTTT. Residues: CASSLRGLETEAFF. Based on the CDR3 plus reference TRBV11-2 and TRBJ1-1, the full variable domain is EAGVAQSPRYKIIEKRQSVAFWCNPISGHATLYWYQQILGQGPKLLIQFQNNGVVDDSQLPKDRFSAERLKGVDSTLKIQPAKLEDSAVYLCASSLRGLETEAFFGQGTRLTVV.

V usage is TRBV7-2 and J usage is TRBJ2-1, with 9 positions matching TRBD2. Germline CDR1 SGHTA, CDR2 FQGNSA. The length of the CDR3 is 14 residues. J lost 15 bases, V lost 1 base, and 10 bases had no gene match. CDR3 region: CASSLVPSGDGSFF. DNA for the CDR3: TGTGCCAGCAGCTTAGTGCCTAGCGGGGACGGCTCGTTCTTC.

This clone came up once. The V gene is TRBV2, the J gene TRBJ1-1, with D hard to call. Germline V lookup: CDR1 SNHLY, CDR2 FYNNEI. Trimming shortened V by 6 bases and J by 4 bases, and 12 bases separated the two germline ends. The CDR3 contains 13 residues. Written as DNA, the CDR3 is TGTGCCAGCAGCAAAGTCCGGGGCACTGAAGCTTTCTTT. Translated: CASSKVRGTEAFF.

The chain joins TRBV19 to TRBJ1-5; 10 bases are a match to TRBD1. The junction had 6 bases not matched to a gene; V was cut back by 4 bases and J by 6 bases. The CDR3 runs 15 residues. CDR1 and CDR2 from the germline V gene are LNHDA and SQIVND (reference sequence). The CDR3 nucleotides are TGTGCCAGTAGTACGACAGGGGGCCTAGGTCAGCCCCAGCATTTT. This codes for CASSTTGGLGQPQHF.

CDR3 DNA: TGTGCCAGTAGGGTCGACAGGGACGGGTACGAGCAGTACTTC. Translation gives CASRVDRDGYEQYF. This chain connects TRBV19 to TRBJ2-7; 7 positions match TRBD1. The V segment lost 6 bases and the J segment 4 bases; nucleotides outside the gene matches: 9. Germline-derived CDR1 and CDR2 are LNHDA and SQIVND (reference sequence). This CDR3 spans 14 amino acids.

The V and J genes are TRBV19 and TRBJ1-1; the match to TRBD1 covers 8 bases. The CDR3 has 13 amino acids. The germline V gene has CDR1 LNHDA and CDR2 SQIVND (reference sequence). V dropped 9 bases and J dropped 1; count of bases not matched to a gene: 4. CDR3 protein: CASQGAPNTEAFF. For the CDR3, the DNA is TGTGCCAGCCAGGGGGCTCCGAACACTGAAGCTTTCTTT.

This rearrangement joins TRBV5-6 to TRBJ1-1; 11 bases match TRBD1. With 3 bases clipped from V and 5 bases from J, the junction kept 15 bases outside the gene matches. Germline V gene data show CDR1 as SGHDT and CDR2 as YYEEEE. This CDR3 is built from 18 residues. The DNA for the CDR3 is TGTGCCAGCAGCTCGCGGGGGACAGGGGGGTCGTTGGTGACTGAAGCTTTCTTT. Protein: CASSSRGTGGSLVTEAFF. Filled out from reference TRBV5-6 and TRBJ1-1, the complete variable domain reads DAGVTQSPTHLIKTRGQQVTLRCSPKSGHDTVSWYQQALGQGPQFIFQYYEEEERQRGNFPDRFSGHQFPNYSSELNVNALLLGDSALYLCASSSRGTGGSLVTEAFFGQGTRLTVV.

The CDR3 DNA is TGTGCCAGCAGCCCAGGACAGGCTTTAGATCCTTATTCACCCCTCCACTTT. It encodes CASSPGQALDPYSPLHF. The V gene is TRBV7-8, the J gene TRBJ1-6; the match to TRBD1 covers 7 bases. This CDR3 comprises 17 residues. The V segment lost 5 bases and the J segment 8 bases; nucleotides outside the gene matches: 15. Germline values: CDR1 SGHVS, CDR2 FQNEAQ.

The CDR3, as DNA: TGTGCCAGCAGCGTAGGTCTAGCGGCTCGGGGAGAGACCCAGTACTTC. Residues: CASSVGLAARGETQYF. This rearrangement joins TRBV9 to TRBJ2-5; 7 nucleotides match TRBD2. This CDR3 contains 16 residues. The germline CDR1 and CDR2 sequences are SGDLS and YYNGEE. The trim removed 0 bases at V and 4 bases at J, leaving 9 bases unmatched.

The rearrangement links TRBV5-6 to TRBJ2-5; no clear D gene. The CDR3 has 11 residues. Trimming stripped 3 bases from V and 6 bases from J, with 6 bases between. CDR1 SGHDT and CDR2 YYEEEE come from the germline V gene. For the CDR3, the DNA is TGTGCCAGCAGCTCTACTAAGACCCAGTACTTC. Protein sequence: CASSSTKTQYF.

The V call is TRBV5-1, the J call TRBJ2-7, with 8 bases matching TRBD1. This CDR3 region has 15 residues. From germline, CDR1 is SGHRS and CDR2 YFSETQ. V trimming: 5 bases; J trimming: 1 base; junction bases outside the gene matches: 8. The CDR3 bases are TGCGCCAGCAGGAGAACAGGGGGTTCGTCCTACGAGCAGTACTTC. It translates to CASRRTGGSSYEQYF.

This clone was detected only once. The genes are TRBV6-1 and TRBJ2-1; D not resolved. The germline gives CDR1 MNHNS, CDR2 SASEGT. The CDR3 has 14 residues. Between the trimmed V and J ends, which lost 2 bases and 2 bases, there was a span of 7 bases. CDR3 sequence (DNA): TGTGCCAGCAGTGAACAACGGGCCTACAATGAGCAGTTCTTC. It encodes CASSEQRAYNEQFF.

The V and J genes are TRBV5-1 and TRBJ2-3, with TRBD2 matching over 11 bases. V dropped 4 bases and J dropped 4; count of bases not matched to a gene: 8. The CDR3 contains 16 residues. Germline CDR1 is SGHRS and CDR2 is YFSETQ. The CDR3 here is CASSPILAGGSDTQYF. CDR3 DNA: TGCGCCAGCAGCCCTATCCTAGCGGGAGGTTCAGATACGCAGTATTTT.

J is TRBJ2-5 and V is TRBV18, with D maybe TRBD1 (6 bases). The ends were cut back, 0 bases at V and 0 bases at J, with 14 bases in the middle. Germline V lookup: CDR1 KGHSH, CDR2 LQKENI. The CDR3 runs 17 residues. The DNA of the CDR3 is TGTGCCAGCTCACCACCCGCGGGCAGGGGCAACCAAGAGACCCAGTACTTC. It codes for CASSPPAGRGNQETQYF.

CDR3 coding DNA: TGTGCCAGCAGACCAGGGGGGCGGGAGGCCGGGGAGCTGTTTTTT. Protein: CASRPGGREAGELFF. The chain joins TRBV3-1 (or the pseudogene TRBV3-2) to TRBJ2-2; the D gene is possibly TRBD2 (8 bases). The CDR3 has 15 residues. V lost 6 bases to trimming and J lost 6 bases, with 17 bases between them. The germline CDR1 and CDR2 sequences are LGHDT and YNNKEL (reference sequence).

This clone was seen a handful of times. The chain is built from TRBV19 and TRBJ2-1, with TRBD1 as a possible D gene (6 bases). CDR1 is LNHDA and CDR2 is SQIVND in the germline V gene (reference sequence). This CDR3 region has 14 residues. V lost 7 bases to trimming and J lost 4 bases, with 14 bases between them. CDR3 in amino acids: CASTPGHEYNEQFF. CDR3 nucleotides: TGTGCCAGTACCCCGGGACACGAATACAATGAGCAGTTCTTC. The whole variable domain, remainder taken from reference TRBV19 and TRBJ2-1, is DGGITQSPKYLFRKEGQNVTLSCEQNLNHDAMYWYRQDPGQGLRLIYYSQIVNDFQKGDIAEGYSVSREKKESFPLTVTSAQKNPTAFYLCASTPGHEYNEQFFGPGTRLTVL.

J is TRBJ1-1 and V is TRBV7-9, with TRBD1 matching over 7 bases. J lost 0 bases, V lost 5 bases, and 6 bases had no gene match. The CDR3 is 15 amino acids. The germline V gene encodes CDR1 SEHNR and CDR2 FQNEAQ (reference sequence). The CDR3 spells CASSPRQGMNTEAFF. CDR3 sequence (DNA): TGTGCCAGCAGCCCCCGACAGGGAATGAACACTGAAGCTTTCTTT.

The chain recombines TRBV27 with TRBJ1-2; TRBD1 matches at 7 bases. Germline CDR1 is MNHEY and CDR2 is SMNVEV (reference sequence). The CDR3 totals 17 residues. The trim removed 0 bases at V and 7 bases at J, leaving 14 bases unmatched. CDR3: CASSLSAPGTVLCGYTF. The CDR3 nucleotides read TGTGCCAGCAGTTTATCGGCCCCCGGGACAGTCCTCTGTGGCTACACCTTC.